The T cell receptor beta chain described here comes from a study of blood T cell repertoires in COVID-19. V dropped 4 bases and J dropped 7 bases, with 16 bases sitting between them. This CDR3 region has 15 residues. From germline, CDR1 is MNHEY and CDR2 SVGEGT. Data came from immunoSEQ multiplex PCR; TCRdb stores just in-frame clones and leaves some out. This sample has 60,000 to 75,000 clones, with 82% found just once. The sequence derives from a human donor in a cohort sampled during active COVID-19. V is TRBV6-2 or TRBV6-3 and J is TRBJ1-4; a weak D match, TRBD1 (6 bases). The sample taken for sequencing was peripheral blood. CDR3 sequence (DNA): TGTGCCAGCAGTTCGCGGGGGCATTGGGGTGAAAAACTGTTTTTT. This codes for CASSSRGHWGEKLFF.